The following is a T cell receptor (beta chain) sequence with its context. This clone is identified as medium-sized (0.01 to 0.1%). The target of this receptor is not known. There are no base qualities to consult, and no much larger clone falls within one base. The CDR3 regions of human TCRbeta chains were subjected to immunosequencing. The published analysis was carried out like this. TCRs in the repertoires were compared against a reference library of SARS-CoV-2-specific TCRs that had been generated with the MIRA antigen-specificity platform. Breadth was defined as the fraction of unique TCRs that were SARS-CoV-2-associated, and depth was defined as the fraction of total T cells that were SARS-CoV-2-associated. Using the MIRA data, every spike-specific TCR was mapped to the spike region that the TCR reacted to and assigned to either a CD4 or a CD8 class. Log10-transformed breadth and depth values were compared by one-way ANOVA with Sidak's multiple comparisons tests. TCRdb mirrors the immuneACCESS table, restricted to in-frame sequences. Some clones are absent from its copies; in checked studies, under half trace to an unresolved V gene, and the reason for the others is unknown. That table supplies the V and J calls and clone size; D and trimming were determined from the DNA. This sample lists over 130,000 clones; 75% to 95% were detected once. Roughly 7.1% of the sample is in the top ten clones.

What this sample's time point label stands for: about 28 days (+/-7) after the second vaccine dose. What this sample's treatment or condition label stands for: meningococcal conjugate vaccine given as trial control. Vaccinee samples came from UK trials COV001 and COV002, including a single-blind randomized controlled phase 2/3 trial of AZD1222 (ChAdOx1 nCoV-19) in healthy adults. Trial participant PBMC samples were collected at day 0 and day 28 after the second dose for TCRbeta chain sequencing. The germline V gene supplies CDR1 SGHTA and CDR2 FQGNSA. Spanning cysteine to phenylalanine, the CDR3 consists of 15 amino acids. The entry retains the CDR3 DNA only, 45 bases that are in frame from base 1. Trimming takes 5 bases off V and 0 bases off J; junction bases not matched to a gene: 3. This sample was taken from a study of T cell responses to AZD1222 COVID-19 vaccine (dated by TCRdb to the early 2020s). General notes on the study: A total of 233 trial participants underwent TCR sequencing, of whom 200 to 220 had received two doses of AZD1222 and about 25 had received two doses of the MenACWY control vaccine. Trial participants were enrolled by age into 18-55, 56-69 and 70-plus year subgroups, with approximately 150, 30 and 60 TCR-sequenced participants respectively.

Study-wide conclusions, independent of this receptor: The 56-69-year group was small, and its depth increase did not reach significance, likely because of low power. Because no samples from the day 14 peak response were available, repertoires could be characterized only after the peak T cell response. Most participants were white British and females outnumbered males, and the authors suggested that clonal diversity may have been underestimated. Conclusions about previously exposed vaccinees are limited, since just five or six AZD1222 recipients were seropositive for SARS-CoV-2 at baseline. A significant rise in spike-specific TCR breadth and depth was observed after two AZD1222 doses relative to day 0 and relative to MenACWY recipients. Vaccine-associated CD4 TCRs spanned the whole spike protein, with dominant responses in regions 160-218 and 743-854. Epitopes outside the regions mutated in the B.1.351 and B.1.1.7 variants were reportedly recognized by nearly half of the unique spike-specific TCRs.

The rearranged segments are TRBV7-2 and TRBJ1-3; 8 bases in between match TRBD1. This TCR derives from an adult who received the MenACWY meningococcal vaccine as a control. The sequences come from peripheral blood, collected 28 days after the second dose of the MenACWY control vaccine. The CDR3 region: CASSKQGGSGNTIYF. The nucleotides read TGTGCCAGCAGCAAACAGGGGGGCTCTGGAAACACCATATATTTT.